One sample yielded the 27 T cell receptor beta chains listed below, sequenced in a study of blood T cell repertoires in COVID-19. Some clones are missing from TCRdb's copy, which holds only in-frame ones; the method was immunoSEQ multiplex PCR. The sample shows roughly 58,000 clones, around 76% of them seen only once. The specimen was peripheral blood. The source of these receptors is a man aged 50 to 60 with active or convalescent COVID-19.

The chain joins TRBV12-5 to TRBJ2-5; tentative D call: TRBD1 (5 bases). Germline V lookup: CDR1 LGHNT, CDR2 FRNRAP. The CDR3 loop spans 14 amino acids. Trimming took 7 bases from V and 4 from J, leaving 16 bases between them. The CDR3 region has the DNA TGTGCTAGTGCAGACAGCGATCGCGGAGAGACCCAGTACTTC. Translated, it gives CASADSDRGETQYF. Looking up the rest from reference TRBV12-5 and TRBJ2-5 gives the full variable domain: DARVTQTPRHKVTEMGQEVTMRCQPILGHNTVFWYRQTMMQGLELLAYFRNRAPLDDSGMPKDRFSAEMPDATLATLKIQPSEPRDSAVYFCASADSDRGETQYFGPGTRLLVL.

The chain links TRBV23-1 to TRBJ2-7; 7 bases line up with TRBD1. TRBV23-1 is placed among ORFs of uncertain function. V lost 8 bases and J lost 4; bases outside the gene matches: 11. This CDR3 has 14 amino acids. The CDR3, as DNA: TGCGCCAGCGATGATCCGGGACAGTTTTACGAGCAGTACTTC. Amino acids: CASDDPGQFYEQYF.

The gene calls are TRBV5-1 and TRBJ2-2; tentative D call: TRBD2 (5 bases). V was shortened by 0 bases and J by 7 bases, with 16 bases between the two germline ends. The germline gives CDR1 SGHRS, CDR2 YFSETQ. The CDR3 consists of 16 residues. The CDR3, as DNA: TGCGCCAGCAGCTTGGGCTCTGGCGTAAGCGGCGGGGAGCTGTTTTTT. Amino acid sequence: CASSLGSGVSGGELFF.

By its share, this clone is medium-sized. V is TRBV27 and J is TRBJ2-3, with TRBD2 identical over 7 bases. Unmatched junction bases numbered 6, after V lost 2 bases and J lost 4 bases. The CDR3 loop spans 15 amino acids. Germline V gives CDR1 MNHEY, CDR2 SMNVEV (reference sequence). CDR3 protein: CASSLVAGVSDTQYF. The CDR3 bases are TGTGCCAGCAGTTTAGTCGCGGGAGTATCAGATACGCAGTATTTT.

The V and J genes are TRBV11-2 and TRBJ2-3, with TRBD2 matching 10 bases. This CDR3 comprises 13 residues. V lost 5 bases to trimming and J lost 14 bases; unmatched junction nucleotides: 10. Germline loops: CDR1 SGHAT, CDR2 FQNNGV. DNA of the CDR3: TGTGCCAGCAGCCCCCAGCGGGAGGGGGGGAGGTATTTT. This codes for CASSPQREGGRYF.

This clone appeared once. The chain couples TRBV11-3 to TRBJ2-7; unclear D gene. V lost 0 bases to trimming and J lost 3 bases, with 12 bases between them. Per the germline V gene, CDR1 is SGHNT and CDR2 is YENEEA. The CDR3 extends over 15 amino acids. Written as DNA, the CDR3 is TGTGCCAGCAGCTTAGATGGTGACAAAGACTACGAGCAGTACTTC. It is translated as CASSLDGDKDYEQYF.

The chain recombines TRBV12-5 with TRBJ2-1, with 7 bases matching TRBD1. The V gene end was trimmed by 1 base and the J gene end by 5 bases; junction bases not matched to a gene: 8. Germline-derived CDR1 and CDR2 are LGHNT and FRNRAP. This CDR3 region has 16 residues. The CDR3 region is CASGLGRGSLDNEQFF. The CDR3 DNA is TGTGCTAGTGGTTTGGGCAGGGGGTCTTTGGACAATGAGCAGTTCTTC. The full variable domain, its missing parts supplied by reference TRBV12-5 and TRBJ2-1, is DARVTQTPRHKVTEMGQEVTMRCQPILGHNTVFWYRQTMMQGLELLAYFRNRAPLDDSGMPKDRFSAEMPDATLATLKIQPSEPRDSAVYFCASGLGRGSLDNEQFFGPGTRLTVL.

The V call is TRBV11-3, the J call TRBJ2-5; 8 nucleotides line up with TRBD2. Trimming removed 5 bases from V and 2 bases from J; junction bases left unmatched: 4. From germline, CDR1 is SGHNT and CDR2 YENEEA. This CDR3 has 14 amino acids. The CDR3 nucleotides read TGTGCCAGCAGCGCCGGGACTAGACAAGAGACCCAGTACTTC. It specifies CASSAGTRQETQYF.

V and J are TRBV7-9 and TRBJ2-7, with 10 bases fitting TRBD2. V was pared by 5 bases and J by 5 bases, with 9 bases of the junction left unmatched. This CDR3 has 15 amino acids. Germline CDR1 reads SEHNR; CDR2 reads FQNEAQ (reference sequence). CDR3 amino acids: CASSGVVAGGHEQYF. DNA for the CDR3: TGTGCCAGCAGCGGAGTTGTAGCGGGGGGACACGAGCAGTACTTC.

The sample holds a few counts of this clone. The chain carries TRBV7-3 and TRBJ2-1, with D uncertain. The V and J ends lost 4 bases and 7 bases respectively, with 11 bases between them. The CDR3 runs 13 residues. Per germline, CDR1 SGHTA and CDR2 FQGTGA. The CDR3 sequence is CASSSPDNNEQFF. The CDR3 DNA is TGTGCCAGCAGCTCTCCTGACAATAATGAGCAGTTCTTC.

J is TRBJ1-2 and V is TRBV19; a possible D gene is TRBD1 (5 bases). Trimming removed 7 bases from V and 4 bases from J, with 22 bases in between. This CDR3 contains 16 residues. CDR1 and CDR2 from the germline V gene are LNHDA and SQIVND (reference sequence). As DNA, the CDR3 is TGTGCCAGTACCCCCCTTGGGAACAGGCCACTCTATGGCTACACCTTC. Encoded protein: CASTPLGNRPLYGYTF.

The V call is TRBV18, the J call TRBJ1-5; 9 bases are a match to TRBD1. Germline values: CDR1 KGHSH, CDR2 LQKENI. This CDR3 is 16 amino acids long. V lost 6 bases and J lost 1; bases outside the gene matches: 7. CDR3 loop: CASSISGTGSNQPQHF. CDR3 nucleotides: TGTGCCAGCTCTATATCCGGGACAGGGAGCAATCAGCCCCAGCATTTT.

CDR3 loop: CASSDPRGTGIPGELFF. The CDR3 DNA sequence: TGTGCCAGTAGCGACCCACGAGGGACAGGGATTCCGGGGGAGCTGTTTTTT. The chain is built from TRBV19 and TRBJ2-2, with 9 bases identical to TRBD1. This CDR3 is 17 amino acids long. V was pared by 6 bases and J by 8 bases, with 16 bases of the junction left unmatched. The V gene's germline CDR1 is LNHDA and CDR2 SQIVND (reference sequence).

The V gene is TRBV30, the J gene TRBJ1-2; D is unclear. The ends were cut back, 2 bases at V and 8 bases at J, with 12 bases in the middle. The germline gives CDR1 GTSNPN, CDR2 SVGIG (reference sequence). The CDR3 consists of 12 residues. The CDR3 bases are TGTGCCTGGAGTTTAGAGGGATCGGGCTACACCTTC. Its translation: CAWSLEGSGYTF. Variable domain in full (rest from reference TRBV30 and TRBJ1-2): SQTIHQWPATLVQPVGSPLSLECTVEGTSNPNLYWYRQAAGRGLQLLFYSVGIGQISSEVPQNLSASRPQDRQFILSSKKLLLSDSGFYLCAWSLEGSGYTFGSGTRLTVV.

This clone appeared a few times. The V call is TRBV18, the J call TRBJ1-3; TRBD1 is a possible D gene (5 bases). The CDR3 has 15 residues. Germline V CDR1 and CDR2: KGHSH, LQKENI. The V end was cut by 5 bases, the J end by 3 bases, with 14 bases between. This CDR3 reads CASSSTDSHGNTIYF. The CDR3 coding sequence is TGTGCCAGCTCATCCACTGACAGCCATGGAAACACCATATATTTT.

The chain joins TRBV9 to TRBJ2-1; D is possibly TRBD1 (6 bases). Trimming left V 3 bases short and J 9 bases short, with 13 bases between. The CDR3 runs to 13 residues. Germline values: CDR1 SGDLS, CDR2 YYNGEE. The CDR3 coding sequence is TGTGCCAGCAGCGAGACAGGACGGGTTGAGCAGTTCTTC. Protein product: CASSETGRVEQFF.

This chain joins TRBV7-2 and TRBJ1-5, with D possibly being TRBD1 (5 bases). CDR3 length: 16 amino acids. V lost 2 bases to trimming and J lost 2 bases, with 13 bases between them. Germline V gene lookup returns CDR1 SGHTA and CDR2 FQGNSA. The CDR3, as DNA: TGTGCCAGCAGCTTACATCAGGGTGAAGGCAATCAGCCCCAGCATTTT. Translated: CASSLHQGEGNQPQHF.

A single count supports this clone. The chain couples TRBV5-1 to TRBJ2-1, with a possible D match to TRBD2 (6 bases). Trimming stripped 0 bases from V and 9 bases from J, with 19 bases between. This CDR3 region has 16 residues. The germline V gene encodes CDR1 SGHRS and CDR2 YFSETQ. CDR3 amino acids: CASSLGPTTLGGEQFF. CDR3 DNA sequence: TGCGCCAGCAGCTTGGGTCCGACAACCTTGGGGGGTGAGCAGTTCTTC.

The V gene is TRBV7-3, the J gene TRBJ1-3, with D perhaps matching TRBD1 (5 bases). The CDR3 contains 14 residues. V was clipped by 3 bases and J by 3 bases, with 9 bases between them. Germline-derived CDR1 and CDR2 are SGHTA and FQGTGA. CDR3 nucleotide sequence: TGTGCCAGCAGCTTTGCGGGGGTTGGAAACACCATATATTTT. It specifies CASSFAGVGNTIYF.

V is TRBV5-1 and J is TRBJ1-2; weak D call: TRBD1 (6 bases). Trimming left V 4 bases short and J 6 bases short, with 16 bases between. Germline V gene data show CDR1 as SGHRS and CDR2 as YFSETQ. The CDR3 contains 14 residues. CDR3 sequence reads: CASSPPLGGDGYTF. The CDR3 region has the DNA TGCGCCAGCAGCCCACCCCTAGGGGGAGATGGCTACACCTTC.

The chain employs TRBV4-1 and TRBJ2-7; a weak D match, TRBD2 (6 bases). Germline V gene lookup returns CDR1 MGHRA and CDR2 YSYEKL. V was shortened by 5 bases and J by 2 bases, with 19 bases between the two germline ends. The CDR3 sequence is 16 residues long. The CDR3 nucleotides are TGCGCCAGCAGCTTCGAGGCGGGGTATCTTACCTACGAGCAGTACTTC. Amino acid sequence: CASSFEAGYLTYEQYF.

CDR3 region: CASSSRPGQGATSEKLFF. The CDR3 nucleotides are TGTGCCAGCTCATCGCGGCCGGGACAGGGGGCGACCTCTGAAAAACTGTTTTTT. The chain combines TRBV18 with TRBJ1-4, with 12 bases that match TRBD1. J gave up 7 bases and V 5 bases, and 14 bases lay outside the gene matches. Germline V gene sequence: CDR1 KGHSH, CDR2 LQKENI. The CDR3 is made up of 18 amino acids.

This clone occurred once. The V and J genes are TRBV5-1 and TRBJ1-2; D ambiguous. CDR3 length: 13 amino acids. Per the germline V gene, CDR1 is SGHRS and CDR2 is YFSETQ. Trimming left V 0 bases short and J 2 bases short, with 5 bases between. This CDR3 reads CASSLAPNYGYTF. CDR3 sequence (DNA): TGCGCCAGCAGCTTGGCCCCGAACTATGGCTACACCTTC.

The V call is TRBV18, the J call TRBJ2-7; 7 bases line up with TRBD1. Germline V gene sequence: CDR1 KGHSH, CDR2 LQKENI. The CDR3 sequence is 14 residues long. The ends lost 2 bases at V and 5 bases at J; junction bases unmatched: 6. The CDR3 spells CASSPKGQTNEQYF. The CDR3 DNA follows: TGTGCCAGCTCACCAAAGGGACAGACCAACGAGCAGTACTTC.

The V gene is TRBV9, the J gene TRBJ1-2, with a weak D call TRBD1 (5 bases). V was trimmed by 0 bases and J by 8 bases, leaving 23 bases between them. This CDR3 is 17 amino acids long. Germline loops: CDR1 SGDLS, CDR2 YYNGEE. The DNA for the CDR3 is TGTGCCAGCAGCGTAGGGGCAGGGTTAGGTCGGATTGAAGGCTACACCTTC. Amino acid sequence: CASSVGAGLGRIEGYTF.

The chain has TRBV5-6 and TRBJ1-3; D is unresolved. The germline gives CDR1 SGHDT, CDR2 YYEEEE. The germline V and J ends were trimmed by 3 bases and 0 bases, with 10 bases remaining between them. The CDR3 is made up of 15 amino acids. Written as DNA, the CDR3 is TGTGCCAGCAGCTGGGCGGGGATCTCTGGAAACACCATATATTTT. The encoded protein is CASSWAGISGNTIYF. Full variable domain (remainder filled in from reference TRBV5-6 and TRBJ1-3): DAGVTQSPTHLIKTRGQQVTLRCSPKSGHDTVSWYQQALGQGPQFIFQYYEEEERQRGNFPDRFSGHQFPNYSSELNVNALLLGDSALYLCASSWAGISGNTIYFGEGSWLTVV.

This chain connects TRBV5-4 to TRBJ2-7; D is undetermined. This CDR3 has 12 amino acids. V lost 2 bases to trimming and J lost 0 bases, with 3 bases between them. Germline V gene data show CDR1 as SGHNT and CDR2 as YYREEE (reference sequence). The CDR3 DNA is TGTGCCAGCAGCTTCCACTCCTACGAGCAGTACTTC. Protein product: CASSFHSYEQYF.